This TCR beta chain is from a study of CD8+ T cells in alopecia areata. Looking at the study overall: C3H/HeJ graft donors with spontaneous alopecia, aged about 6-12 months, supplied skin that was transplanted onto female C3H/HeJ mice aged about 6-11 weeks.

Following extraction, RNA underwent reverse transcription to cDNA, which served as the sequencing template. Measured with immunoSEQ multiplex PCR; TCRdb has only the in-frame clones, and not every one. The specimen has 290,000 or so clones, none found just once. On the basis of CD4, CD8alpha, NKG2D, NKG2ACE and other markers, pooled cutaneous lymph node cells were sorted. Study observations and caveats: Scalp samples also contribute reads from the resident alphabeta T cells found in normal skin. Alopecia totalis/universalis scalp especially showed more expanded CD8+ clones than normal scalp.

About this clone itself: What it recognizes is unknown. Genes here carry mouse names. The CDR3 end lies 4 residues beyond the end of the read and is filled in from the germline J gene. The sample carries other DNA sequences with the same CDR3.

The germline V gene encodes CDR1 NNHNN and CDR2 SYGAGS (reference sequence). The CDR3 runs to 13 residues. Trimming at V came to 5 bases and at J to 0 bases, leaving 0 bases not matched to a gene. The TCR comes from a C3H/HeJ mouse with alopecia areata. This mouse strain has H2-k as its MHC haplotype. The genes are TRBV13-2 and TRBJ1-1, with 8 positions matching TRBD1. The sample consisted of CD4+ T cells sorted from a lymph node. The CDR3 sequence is CASGTGANTEVFF. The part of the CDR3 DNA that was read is TGTGCCAGCGGGACAGGGGCAAACACA.